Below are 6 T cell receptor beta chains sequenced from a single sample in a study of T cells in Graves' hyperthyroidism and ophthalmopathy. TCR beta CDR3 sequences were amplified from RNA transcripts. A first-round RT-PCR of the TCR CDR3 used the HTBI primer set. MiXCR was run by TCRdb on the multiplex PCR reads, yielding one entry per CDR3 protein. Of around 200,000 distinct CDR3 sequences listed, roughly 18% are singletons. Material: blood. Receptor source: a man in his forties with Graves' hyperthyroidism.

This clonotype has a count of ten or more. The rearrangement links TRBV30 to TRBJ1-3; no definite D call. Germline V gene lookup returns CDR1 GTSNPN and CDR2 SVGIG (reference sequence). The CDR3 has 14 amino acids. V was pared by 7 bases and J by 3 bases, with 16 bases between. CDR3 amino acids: CALGRDSFGNTIYF. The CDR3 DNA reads TGTGCCTTAGGCCGTGACTCTTTTGGAAACACCATATATTTT.

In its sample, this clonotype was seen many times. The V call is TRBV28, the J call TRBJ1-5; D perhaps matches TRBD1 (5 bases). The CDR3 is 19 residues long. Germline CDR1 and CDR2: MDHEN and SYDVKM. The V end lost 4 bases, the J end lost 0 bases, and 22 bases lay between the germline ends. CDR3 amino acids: CASSWFLLGGEYSNQPQHF. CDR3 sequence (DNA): TGTGCCAGCAGTTGGTTTCTATTGGGGGGGGAGTATAGCAATCAGCCCCAGCATTTT.

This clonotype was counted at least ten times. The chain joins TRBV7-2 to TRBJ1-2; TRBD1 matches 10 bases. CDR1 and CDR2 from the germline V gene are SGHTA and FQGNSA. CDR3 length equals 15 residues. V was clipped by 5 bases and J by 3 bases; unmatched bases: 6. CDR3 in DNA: TGTGCCAGCAGCAACAGACAGGGGGCGCACTATGGCTACACCTTC. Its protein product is CASSNRQGAHYGYTF.

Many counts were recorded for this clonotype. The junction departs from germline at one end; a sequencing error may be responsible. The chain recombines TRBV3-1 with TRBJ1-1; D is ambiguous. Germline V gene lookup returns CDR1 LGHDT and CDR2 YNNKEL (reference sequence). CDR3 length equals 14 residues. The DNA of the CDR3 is TGTGCCAGCAGCCAAGGGACGGCGAACCCTGAAGCTTTCTTT. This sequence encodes CASSQGTANPEAFF.

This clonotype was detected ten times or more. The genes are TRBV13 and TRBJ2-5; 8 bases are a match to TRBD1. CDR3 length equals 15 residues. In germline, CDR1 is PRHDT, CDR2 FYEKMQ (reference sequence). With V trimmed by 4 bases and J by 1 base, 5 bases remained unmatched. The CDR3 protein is CASSSDREVQETQYF. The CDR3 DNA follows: TGTGCCAGCAGCTCGGACAGGGAGGTCCAAGAGACCCAGTACTTC.

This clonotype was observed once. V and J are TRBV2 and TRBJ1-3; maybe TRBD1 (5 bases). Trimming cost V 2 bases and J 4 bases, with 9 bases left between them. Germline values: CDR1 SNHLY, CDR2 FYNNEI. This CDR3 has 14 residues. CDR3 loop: CASSEPRAGNTIYF. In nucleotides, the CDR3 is TGTGCCAGCAGTGAACCCAGGGCCGGAAACACCATATATTTT.